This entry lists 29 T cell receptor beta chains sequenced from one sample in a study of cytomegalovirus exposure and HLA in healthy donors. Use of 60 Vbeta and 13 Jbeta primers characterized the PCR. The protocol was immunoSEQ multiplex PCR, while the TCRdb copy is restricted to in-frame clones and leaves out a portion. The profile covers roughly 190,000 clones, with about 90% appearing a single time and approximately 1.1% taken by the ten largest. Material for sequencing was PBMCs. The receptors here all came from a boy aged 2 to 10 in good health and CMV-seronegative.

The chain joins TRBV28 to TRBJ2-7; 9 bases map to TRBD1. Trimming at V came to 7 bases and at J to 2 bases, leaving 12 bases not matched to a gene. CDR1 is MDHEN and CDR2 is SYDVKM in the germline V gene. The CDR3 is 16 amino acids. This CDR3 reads CASIGQGLSRPYEQYF. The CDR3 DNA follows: TGTGCCAGCATAGGACAGGGGCTCAGCAGGCCCTACGAGCAGTACTTC.

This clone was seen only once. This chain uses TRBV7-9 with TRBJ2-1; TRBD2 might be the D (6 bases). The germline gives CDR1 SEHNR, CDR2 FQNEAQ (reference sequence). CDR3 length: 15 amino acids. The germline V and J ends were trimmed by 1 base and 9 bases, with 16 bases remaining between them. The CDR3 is CASSLVAGTAGEQFF. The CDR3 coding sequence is TGTGCCAGCAGCTTAGTGGCGGGAACTGCAGGTGAGCAGTTCTTC. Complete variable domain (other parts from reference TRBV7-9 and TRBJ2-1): DTGVSQNPRHKITKRGQNVTFRCDPISEHNRLYWYRQTLGQGPEFLTYFQNEAQLEKSRLLSDRFSAERPKGSFSTLEIQRTEQGDSAMYLCASSLVAGTAGEQFFGPGTRLTVL.

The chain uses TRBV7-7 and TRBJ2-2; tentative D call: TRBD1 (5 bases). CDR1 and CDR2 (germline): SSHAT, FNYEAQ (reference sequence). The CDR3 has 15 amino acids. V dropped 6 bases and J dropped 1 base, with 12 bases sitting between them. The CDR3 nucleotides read TGTGCCAGCAGTCTAGGGGCCGGGAACACCGGGGAGCTGTTTTTT. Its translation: CASSLGAGNTGELFF.

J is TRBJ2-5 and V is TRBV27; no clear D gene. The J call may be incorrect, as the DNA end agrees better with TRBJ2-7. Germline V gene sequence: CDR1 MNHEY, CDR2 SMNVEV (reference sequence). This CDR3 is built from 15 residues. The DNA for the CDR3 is TGTGCCAGCAGTCCTACGACCTGGAGCTCCTACGAGCAGTACTTC. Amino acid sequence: CASSPTTWSSYEQYF.

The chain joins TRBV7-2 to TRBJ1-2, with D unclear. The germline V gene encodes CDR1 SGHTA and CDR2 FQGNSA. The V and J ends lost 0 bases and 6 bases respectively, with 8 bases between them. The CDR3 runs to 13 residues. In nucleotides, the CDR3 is TGTGCCAGCAGCTTAGCATACGGGGATGGCTACACCTTC. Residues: CASSLAYGDGYTF.

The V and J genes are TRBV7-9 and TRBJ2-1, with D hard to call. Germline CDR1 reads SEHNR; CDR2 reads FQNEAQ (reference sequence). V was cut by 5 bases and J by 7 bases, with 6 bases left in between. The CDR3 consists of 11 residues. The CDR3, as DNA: TGTGCCAGCAGCCCGCAGAATGAGCAGTTCTTC. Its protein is CASSPQNEQFF.

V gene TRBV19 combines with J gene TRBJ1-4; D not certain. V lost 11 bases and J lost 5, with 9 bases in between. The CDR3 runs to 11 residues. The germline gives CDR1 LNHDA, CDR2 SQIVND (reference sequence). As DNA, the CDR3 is TGTGCCGGGAGACGGAATGAAAAACTGTTTTTT. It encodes CAGRRNEKLFF. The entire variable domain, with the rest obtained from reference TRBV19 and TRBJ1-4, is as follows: DGGITQSPKYLFRKEGQNVTLSCEQNLNHDAMYWYRQDPGQGLRLIYYSQIVNDFQKGDIAEGYSVSREKKESFPLTVTSAQKNPTAFYLCAGRRNEKLFFGSGTQLSVL.

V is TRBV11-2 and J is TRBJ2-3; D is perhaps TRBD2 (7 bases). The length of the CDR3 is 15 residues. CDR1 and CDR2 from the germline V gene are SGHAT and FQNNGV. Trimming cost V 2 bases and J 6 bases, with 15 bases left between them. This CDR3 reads CASSLRREGGDTQYF. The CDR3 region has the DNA TGTGCCAGCAGCTTAAGGAGGGAGGGGGGTGATACGCAGTATTTT.

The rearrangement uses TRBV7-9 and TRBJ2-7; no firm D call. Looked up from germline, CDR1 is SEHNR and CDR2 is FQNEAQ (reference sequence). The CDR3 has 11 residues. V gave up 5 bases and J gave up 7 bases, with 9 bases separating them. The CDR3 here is CASSSPREQYF. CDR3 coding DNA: TGTGCCAGCAGCAGCCCTCGGGAGCAGTACTTC.

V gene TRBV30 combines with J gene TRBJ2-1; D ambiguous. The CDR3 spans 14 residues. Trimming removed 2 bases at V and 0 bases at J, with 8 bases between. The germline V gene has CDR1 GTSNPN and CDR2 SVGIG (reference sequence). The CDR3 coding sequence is TGTGCCTGGAGTAAGTACAGCTCCTACAATGAGCAGTTCTTC. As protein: CAWSKYSSYNEQFF.

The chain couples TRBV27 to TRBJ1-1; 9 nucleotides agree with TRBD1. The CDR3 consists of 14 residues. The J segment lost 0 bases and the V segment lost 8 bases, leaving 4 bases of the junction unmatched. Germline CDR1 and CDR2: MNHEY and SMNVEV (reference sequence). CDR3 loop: CASSGQGLNTEAFF. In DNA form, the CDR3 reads TGTGCCAGCTCGGGACAGGGATTGAACACTGAAGCTTTCTTT.

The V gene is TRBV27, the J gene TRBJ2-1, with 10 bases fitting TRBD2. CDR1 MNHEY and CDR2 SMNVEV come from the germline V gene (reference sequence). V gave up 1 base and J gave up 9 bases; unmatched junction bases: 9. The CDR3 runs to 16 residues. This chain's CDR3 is CASSLYRAGGPGEQFF. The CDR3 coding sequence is TGTGCCAGCAGTTTATACCGAGCGGGGGGGCCGGGTGAGCAGTTCTTC.

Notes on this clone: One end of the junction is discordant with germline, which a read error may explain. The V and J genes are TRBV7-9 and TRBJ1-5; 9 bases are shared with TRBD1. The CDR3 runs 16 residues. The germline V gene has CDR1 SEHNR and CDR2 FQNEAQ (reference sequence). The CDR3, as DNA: TGTTCCAGCAGCTTAGCTGGGACAGGGCCAAGTCAGCCCCAGCATTTT. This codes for CSSSLAGTGPSQPQHF.

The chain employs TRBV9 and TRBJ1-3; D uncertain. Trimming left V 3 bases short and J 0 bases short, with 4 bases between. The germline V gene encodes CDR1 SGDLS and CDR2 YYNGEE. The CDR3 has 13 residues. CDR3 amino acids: CASSALSGNTIYF. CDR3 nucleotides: TGTGCCAGCAGCGCTCTCTCTGGAAACACCATATATTTT.

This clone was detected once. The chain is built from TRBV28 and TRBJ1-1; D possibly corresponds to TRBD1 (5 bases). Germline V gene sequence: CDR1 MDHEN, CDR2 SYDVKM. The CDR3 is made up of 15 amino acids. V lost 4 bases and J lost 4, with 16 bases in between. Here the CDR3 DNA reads TGTGCCAGCAGTTCCCAGGGTAGGGGAATCACTGAAGCTTTCTTT. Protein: CASSSQGRGITEAFF.

CDR3: CASRNIPGQGPNTEAFF. Written as DNA, the CDR3 is TGTGCCAGTAGAAACATCCCGGGACAGGGACCGAACACTGAAGCTTTCTTT. The chain links TRBV19 to TRBJ1-1; 9 nucleotides align to TRBD1. Trimming cost V 6 bases and J 1 base; bases outside gene matches: 12. Germline values: CDR1 LNHDA, CDR2 SQIVND (reference sequence). The length of the CDR3 is 17 residues.

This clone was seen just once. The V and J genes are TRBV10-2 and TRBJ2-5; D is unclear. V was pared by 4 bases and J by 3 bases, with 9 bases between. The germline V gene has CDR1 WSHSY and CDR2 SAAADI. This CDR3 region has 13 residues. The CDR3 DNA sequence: TGCGCCAGCAGTGTACAAACTAAAGAGACCCAGTACTTC. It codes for CASSVQTKETQYF.

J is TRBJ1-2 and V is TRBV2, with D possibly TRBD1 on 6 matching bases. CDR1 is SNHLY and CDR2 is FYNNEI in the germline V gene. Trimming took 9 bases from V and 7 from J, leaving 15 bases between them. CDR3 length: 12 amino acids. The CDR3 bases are TGTGCCAGTTCATGGGGGGGCTCTGGCTACACCTTC. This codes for CASSWGGSGYTF.

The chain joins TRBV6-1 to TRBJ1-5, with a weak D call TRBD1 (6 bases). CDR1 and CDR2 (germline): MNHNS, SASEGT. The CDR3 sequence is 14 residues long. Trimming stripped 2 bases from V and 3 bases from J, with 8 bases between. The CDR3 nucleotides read TGTGCCAGCAGTGAAACAGGGACCAATCAGCCCCAGCATTTT. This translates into CASSETGTNQPQHF.

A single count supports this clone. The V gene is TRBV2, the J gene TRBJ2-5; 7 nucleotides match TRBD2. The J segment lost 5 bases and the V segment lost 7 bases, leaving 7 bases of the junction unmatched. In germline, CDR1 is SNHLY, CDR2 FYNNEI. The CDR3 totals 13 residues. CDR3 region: CASTTAGRETQYF. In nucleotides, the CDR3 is TGTGCCAGCACCACAGCGGGAAGGGAGACCCAGTACTTC.

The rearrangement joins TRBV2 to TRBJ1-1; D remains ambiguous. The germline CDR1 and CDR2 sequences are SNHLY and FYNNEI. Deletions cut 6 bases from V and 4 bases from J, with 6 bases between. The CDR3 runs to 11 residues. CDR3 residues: CASRYVTEAFF. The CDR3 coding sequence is TGTGCCAGCAGGTATGTCACTGAAGCTTTCTTT.

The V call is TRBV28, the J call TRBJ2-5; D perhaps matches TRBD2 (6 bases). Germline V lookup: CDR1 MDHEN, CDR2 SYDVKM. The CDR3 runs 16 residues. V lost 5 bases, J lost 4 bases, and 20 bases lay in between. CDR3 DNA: TGTGCCAGCAGTGGAGGAGGGGCGGCCCGGGGAGAGACCCAGTACTTC. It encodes CASSGGGAARGETQYF.

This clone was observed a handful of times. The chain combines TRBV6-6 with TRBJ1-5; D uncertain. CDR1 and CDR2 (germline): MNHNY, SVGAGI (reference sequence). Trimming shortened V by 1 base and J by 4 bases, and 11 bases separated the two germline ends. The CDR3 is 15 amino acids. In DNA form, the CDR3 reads TGTGCCAGCAGTTACTTCCGGGATCGGAATCAGCCCCAGCATTTT. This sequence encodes CASSYFRDRNQPQHF.

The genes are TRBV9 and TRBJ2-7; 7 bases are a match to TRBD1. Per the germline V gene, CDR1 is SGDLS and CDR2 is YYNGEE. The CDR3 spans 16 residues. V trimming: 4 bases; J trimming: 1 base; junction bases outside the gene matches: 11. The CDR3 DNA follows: TGTGCCAGCAGCCCTCGGGTAGGACAGGATTCCTACGAGCAGTACTTC. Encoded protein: CASSPRVGQDSYEQYF.

CDR3 bases: TGTGCCAGCAGCGGCGGGACAGGGAGTCCAGATACGCAGTATTTT. Amino acids: CASSGGTGSPDTQYF. The rearrangement joins TRBV5-4 to TRBJ2-3, with 9 bases aligning to TRBD1. The CDR3 extends over 15 amino acids. The V and J ends lost 4 bases and 4 bases, in that order; junction bases with no gene match: 7. Germline CDR1 and CDR2: SGHNT and YYREEE (reference sequence).

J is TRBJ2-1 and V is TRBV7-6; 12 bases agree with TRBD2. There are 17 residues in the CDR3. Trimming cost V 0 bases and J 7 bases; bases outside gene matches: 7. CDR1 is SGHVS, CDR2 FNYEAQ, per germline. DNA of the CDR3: TGTGCCAGCAGCTTAGCGACTGGACTAGCGGGAAGGAATGAGCAGTTCTTC. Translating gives CASSLATGLAGRNEQFF.

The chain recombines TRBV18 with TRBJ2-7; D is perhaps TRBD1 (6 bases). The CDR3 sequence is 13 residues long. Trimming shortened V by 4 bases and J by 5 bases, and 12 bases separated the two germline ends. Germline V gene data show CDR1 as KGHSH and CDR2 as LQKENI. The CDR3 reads CASSRNRDDEQYF. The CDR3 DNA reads TGTGCCAGCTCACGGAACAGGGACGACGAGCAGTACTTC.

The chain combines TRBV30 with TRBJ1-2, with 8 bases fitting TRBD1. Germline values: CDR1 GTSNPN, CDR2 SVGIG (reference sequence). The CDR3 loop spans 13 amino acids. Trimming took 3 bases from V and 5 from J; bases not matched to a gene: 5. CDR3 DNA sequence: TGTGCCTGGAGCCCAGGGGGCTCATATGGCTACACCTTC. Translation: CAWSPGGSYGYTF.

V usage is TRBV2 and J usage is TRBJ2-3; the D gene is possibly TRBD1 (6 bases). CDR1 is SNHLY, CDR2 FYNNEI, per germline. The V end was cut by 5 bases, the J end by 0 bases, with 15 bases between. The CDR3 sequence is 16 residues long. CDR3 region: CASSPRQVLSTDTQYF. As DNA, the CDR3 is TGTGCCAGCAGTCCCAGACAGGTCCTCAGCACAGATACGCAGTATTTT.